What follows is one T cell receptor beta chain and its context. The sample is drawn from a study of shared clonotypes between healthy human individuals. The table came from immunoSEQ multiplex PCR; TCRdb's copy has only in-frame clones and leaves some out. The sample consists of approximately 2.1 million clones, 90% to 95% of them appearing once. V was shortened by 3 bases and J by 3 bases, with 9 bases between the two germline ends. CDR3 length: 14 residues. Germline CDR1 is ENHRY and CDR2 is SYGVKD. J is TRBJ1-5 and V is TRBV10-3; no clear D gene. What was sequenced was naive CD4+ T cells from PBMCs. Regarding subset: CD45RA+ positively selected. The source is a man between 18 and 35 years old in good health. Some clones in this sample may be carry-over from other donors' samples. The CDR3, as DNA: TGTGCCATCAGTGACTTTACTACCAATCAGCCCCAGCATTTT. This encodes CAISDFTTNQPQHF.